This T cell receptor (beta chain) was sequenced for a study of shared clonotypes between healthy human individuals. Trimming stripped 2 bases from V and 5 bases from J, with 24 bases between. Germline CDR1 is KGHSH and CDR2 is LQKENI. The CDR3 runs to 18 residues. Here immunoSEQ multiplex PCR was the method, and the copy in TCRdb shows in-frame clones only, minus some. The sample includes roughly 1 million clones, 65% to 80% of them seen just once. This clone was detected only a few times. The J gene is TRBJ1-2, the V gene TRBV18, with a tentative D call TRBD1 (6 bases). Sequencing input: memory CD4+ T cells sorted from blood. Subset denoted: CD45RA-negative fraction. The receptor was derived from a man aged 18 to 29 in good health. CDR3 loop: CASSPSGIGTGTQYGYTF. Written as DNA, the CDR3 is TGTGCCAGCTCACCATCGGGAATCGGAACAGGGACCCAATATGGCTACACCTTC.